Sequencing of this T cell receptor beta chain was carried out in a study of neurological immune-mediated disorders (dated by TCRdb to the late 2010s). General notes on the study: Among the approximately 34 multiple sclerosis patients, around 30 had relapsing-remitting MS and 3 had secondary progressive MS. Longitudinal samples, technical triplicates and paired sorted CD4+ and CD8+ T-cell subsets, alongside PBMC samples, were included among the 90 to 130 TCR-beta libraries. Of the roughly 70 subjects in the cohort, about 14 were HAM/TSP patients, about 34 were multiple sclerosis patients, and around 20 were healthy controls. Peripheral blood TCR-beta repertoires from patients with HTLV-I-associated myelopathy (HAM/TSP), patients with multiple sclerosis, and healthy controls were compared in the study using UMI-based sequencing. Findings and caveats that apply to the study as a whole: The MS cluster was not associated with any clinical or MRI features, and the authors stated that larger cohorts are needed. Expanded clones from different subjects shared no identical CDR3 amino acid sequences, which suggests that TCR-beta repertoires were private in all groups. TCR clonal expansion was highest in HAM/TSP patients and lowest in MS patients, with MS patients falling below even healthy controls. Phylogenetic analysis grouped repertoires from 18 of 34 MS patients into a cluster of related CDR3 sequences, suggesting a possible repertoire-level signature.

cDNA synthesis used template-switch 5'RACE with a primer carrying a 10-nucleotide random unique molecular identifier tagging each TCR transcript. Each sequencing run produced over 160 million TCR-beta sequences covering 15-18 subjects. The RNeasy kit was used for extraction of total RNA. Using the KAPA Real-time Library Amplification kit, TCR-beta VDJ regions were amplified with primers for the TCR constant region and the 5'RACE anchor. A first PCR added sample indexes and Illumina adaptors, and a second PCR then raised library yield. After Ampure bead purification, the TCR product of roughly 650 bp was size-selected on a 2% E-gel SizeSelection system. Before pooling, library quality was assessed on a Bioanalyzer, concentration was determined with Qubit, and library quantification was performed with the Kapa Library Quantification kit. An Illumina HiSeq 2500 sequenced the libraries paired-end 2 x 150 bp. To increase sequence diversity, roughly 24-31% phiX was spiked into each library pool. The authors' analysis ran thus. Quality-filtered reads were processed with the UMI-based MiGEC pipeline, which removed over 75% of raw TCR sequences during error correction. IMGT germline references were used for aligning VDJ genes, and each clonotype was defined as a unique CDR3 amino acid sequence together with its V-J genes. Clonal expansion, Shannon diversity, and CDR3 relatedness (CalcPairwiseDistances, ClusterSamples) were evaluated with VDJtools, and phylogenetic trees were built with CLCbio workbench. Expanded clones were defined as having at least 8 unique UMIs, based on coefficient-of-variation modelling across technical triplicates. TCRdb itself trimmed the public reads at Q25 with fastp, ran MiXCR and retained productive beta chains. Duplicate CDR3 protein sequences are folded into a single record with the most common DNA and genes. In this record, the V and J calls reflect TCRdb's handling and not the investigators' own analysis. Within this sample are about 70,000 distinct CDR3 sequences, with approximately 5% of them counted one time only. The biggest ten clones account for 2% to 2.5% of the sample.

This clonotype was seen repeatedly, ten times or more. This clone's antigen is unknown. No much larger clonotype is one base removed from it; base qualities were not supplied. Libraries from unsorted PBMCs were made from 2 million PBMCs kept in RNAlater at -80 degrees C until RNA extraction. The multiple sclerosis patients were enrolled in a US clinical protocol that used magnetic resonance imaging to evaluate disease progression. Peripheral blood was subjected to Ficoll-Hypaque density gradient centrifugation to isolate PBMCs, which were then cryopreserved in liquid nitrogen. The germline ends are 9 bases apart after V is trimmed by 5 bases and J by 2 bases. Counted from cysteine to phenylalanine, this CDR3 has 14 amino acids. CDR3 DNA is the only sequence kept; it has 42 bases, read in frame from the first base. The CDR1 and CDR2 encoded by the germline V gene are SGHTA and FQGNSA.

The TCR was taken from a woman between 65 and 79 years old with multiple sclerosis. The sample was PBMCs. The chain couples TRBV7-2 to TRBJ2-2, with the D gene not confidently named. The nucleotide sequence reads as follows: TGTGCCAGCAGCCCCAGGCTTAACACCGGGGAGCTGTTTTTT. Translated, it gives CASSPRLNTGELFF.